This entry lists 23 T cell receptor beta chains sequenced from one sample in a study of T cells in Graves' hyperthyroidism and ophthalmopathy. Regions amplified from RNA transcripts were the TCR beta CDR3 regions. A first-round RT-PCR of the TCR CDR3 used the HTBI primer set. In TCRdb, the multiplex PCR reads were re-called with MiXCR into one record per CDR3 protein. This sample has a few hundred thousand distinct CDR3 sequences; less than 15% occur once, and the top ten carry less than 25%. The sample comprised blood. The source is a man aged 25-45 years with Graves' hyperthyroidism that later progressed to Graves' ophthalmopathy.

This clonotype was seen only a few times. The chain is built from TRBV20-1 and TRBJ1-3; 7 nucleotides match TRBD1. The CDR3 sequence is 13 residues long. CDR1 and CDR2 (germline): DFQATT, SNEGSKA (reference sequence). V shed 8 bases and J 4 bases; nucleotides not matched to a gene: 8. Here the CDR3 DNA reads TGCAGTACCCGGGACAGAGTAGGAAACACCATATATTTT. Translation: CSTRDRVGNTIYF.

This clonotype was picked up many times. The V and J genes are TRBV2 and TRBJ1-1, with 7 bases that match TRBD1. J lost 6 bases, V lost 5 bases, and 6 bases had no gene match. CDR3 length: 13 residues. CDR1 and CDR2 from the germline V gene are SNHLY and FYNNEI. The CDR3 loop reads CASSRQGRAEAFF. CDR3 DNA sequence: TGTGCCAGCAGTAGACAGGGACGGGCTGAAGCTTTCTTT.

In its sample, this clonotype was seen many times. V and J are TRBV2 and TRBJ2-1, with TRBD1 matching 10 bases. V lost 7 bases to trimming and J lost 8 bases; unmatched junction nucleotides: 20. Germline V CDR1 and CDR2: SNHLY, FYNNEI. This CDR3 is built from 18 residues. In DNA, the CDR3 is TGTGCCAGCACCCGAAAATCACACCCGGGACAGGGGTGGGATGAGCAGTTCTTC. Protein sequence: CASTRKSHPGQGWDEQFF.

The chain couples TRBV4-1 to TRBJ2-3, with D possibly TRBD1 on 6 matching bases. Germline V lookup: CDR1 MGHRA, CDR2 YSYEKL. Trimming shortened V by 5 bases and J by 0 bases, and 15 bases separated the two germline ends. This CDR3 spans 16 amino acids. The CDR3 sequence: CASSARTAPSTDTQYF. Here the CDR3 DNA reads TGCGCCAGCAGCGCTCGGACAGCGCCAAGCACAGATACGCAGTATTTT.

This clonotype was seen at least ten times. The rearrangement joins TRBV29-1 to TRBJ1-1, with a possible D match to TRBD1 (6 bases). Trimming pared 7 bases from V and 6 bases from J, leaving 9 bases between. CDR1 is SQVTM and CDR2 is ANQGSEA in the germline V gene. This CDR3 region has 10 residues. This chain's CDR3 is CSARGAEAFF. The DNA of the CDR3 is TGCAGCGCCAGGGGCGCTGAAGCTTTCTTT.

This clonotype was detected ten times or more. The V gene is TRBV28, the J gene TRBJ2-4, with D tentatively TRBD1 (6 bases). Trimming took off 8 bases at V and 2 bases at J, with 16 bases between the two ends. Germline CDR1 is MDHEN and CDR2 is SYDVKM. This CDR3 has 15 residues. The CDR3 reads CASGSRWGPKNIQYF. CDR3 sequence (DNA): TGTGCCAGCGGGTCACGCTGGGGGCCCAAAAACATTCAGTACTTC.

At least ten counts were recorded for this clonotype. The chain employs TRBV28 and TRBJ2-7; tentatively, D is TRBD2 (7 bases). The CDR3 runs 15 residues. V lost 1 base to trimming and J lost 2 bases, with 12 bases between them. CDR1 is MDHEN and CDR2 is SYDVKM in the germline V gene. The CDR3 loop reads CASSLLGGGTYEQYF. The CDR3, as DNA: TGTGCCAGCAGTTTATTAGGGGGGGGCACCTACGAGCAGTACTTC.

This chain uses TRBV29-1 with TRBJ1-4; D perhaps matches TRBD1 (6 bases). The V and J ends lost 6 bases and 2 bases respectively, with 10 bases between them. This CDR3 contains 13 residues. Per the germline V gene, CDR1 is SQVTM and CDR2 is ANQGSEA. For the CDR3, the DNA is TGCAGCGTGCCCACAGGGACTAATGAAAAACTGTTTTTT. Encoded protein: CSVPTGTNEKLFF.

This clonotype was recorded a few times. CDR3 loop: CASADRGLTGELFF. The CDR3 nucleotides are TGTGCCAGCGCGGACAGGGGATTAACCGGGGAGCTGTTTTTT. This chain uses TRBV4-2 with TRBJ2-2; 9 nucleotides match TRBD1. CDR1 and CDR2 from the germline V gene are LGHNA and YNFKEQ. Trimming at V came to 8 bases and at J to 5 bases, leaving 6 bases not matched to a gene. The CDR3 is 14 residues long.

This clonotype has ten or more counts. The gene calls are TRBV6-2 or TRBV6-3 and TRBJ1-6, with 7 bases lining up with TRBD1. This CDR3 region has 15 residues. Per the germline V gene, CDR1 is MNHEY and CDR2 is SVGEGT. CDR3 amino acids: CAAKSQGGENSPLHF. CDR3 sequence (DNA): TGTGCTGCGAAATCCCAGGGGGGAGAGAATTCACCCCTCCACTTT.

The chain couples TRBV20-1 to TRBJ2-6, with D hard to call. The CDR3 is 14 amino acids. Germline CDR1 DFQATT, CDR2 SNEGSKA (reference sequence). Trimming left V 0 bases short and J 0 bases short, with 3 bases between. The CDR3 region is CSARDFSGANVLTF. Written as DNA, the CDR3 is TGCAGTGCTAGAGATTTCTCTGGGGCCAACGTCCTGACTTTC.

This clonotype was seen a few times. V usage is TRBV6-1 and J usage is TRBJ2-1; D is perhaps TRBD2 (5 bases). The CDR3 consists of 12 residues. V gave up 1 base and J gave up 15 bases, with 13 bases separating them. Germline V gives CDR1 MNHNS, CDR2 SASEGT. The CDR3 DNA reads as TGTGCCAGCAGTGAAGTGGGAGTTGTACCGTTCTTC. Its protein is CASSEVGVVPFF.

This chain links TRBV28 with TRBJ1-5; D unresolved. This CDR3 is 11 amino acids long. With 6 bases removed from V and 6 bases from J, the gap between germline ends came to 6 bases. Looked up from germline, CDR1 is MDHEN and CDR2 is SYDVKM. Written as DNA, the CDR3 is TGTGCCAGCAGCAAGTTTCAGCCCCAGCATTTT. Translation: CASSKFQPQHF.

This clonotype has ten or more counts. The chain recombines TRBV6-2 or TRBV6-3 with TRBJ2-7; 7 bases are shared with TRBD1. The V and J ends lost 6 bases and 0 bases, in that order; junction bases with no gene match: 8. The CDR3 has 15 amino acids. Germline values: CDR1 MNHEY, CDR2 SVGEGT. The CDR3 is CASRPGTVGSYEQYF. The CDR3 DNA reads as TGTGCCAGCAGACCCGGGACAGTGGGCTCCTACGAGCAGTACTTC.

There are many counts of this clonotype. The chain combines TRBV7-9 with TRBJ1-2; 8 nucleotides match TRBD1. Germline loops: CDR1 SEHNR, CDR2 FQNEAQ (reference sequence). The CDR3 extends over 16 amino acids. J was trimmed by 4 bases and V by 6 bases; bases with no gene match: 13. The CDR3 DNA follows: TGTGCCAGCAGTTACTCATCCGACAGGGGCGGCTATGGCTACACCTTC. Translating it yields CASSYSSDRGGYGYTF.

Only a few counts were recorded for this clonotype. The chain employs TRBV4-1 and TRBJ2-7, with D possibly TRBD1 on 5 matching bases. This CDR3 comprises 15 residues. From germline, CDR1 is MGHRA and CDR2 YSYEKL. Trimming removed 1 base from V and 0 bases from J, with 10 bases in between. This CDR3 is CASSQGAGLSYEQYF. CDR3 in DNA: TGCGCCAGCAGCCAAGGGGCAGGGCTCTCCTACGAGCAGTACTTC.

V gene TRBV3-1 combines with J gene TRBJ2-1, with 9 bases aligning to TRBD2. In germline, CDR1 is LGHDT, CDR2 YNNKEL (reference sequence). The CDR3 totals 15 residues. The V and J ends lost 1 base and 7 bases, in that order; junction bases with no gene match: 5. The CDR3 loop is CASSQGSGGFNEQFF. The CDR3 nucleotides are TGTGCCAGCAGCCAAGGAAGCGGGGGGTTTAATGAGCAGTTCTTC.

This clonotype showed up just a few times. J is TRBJ2-3 and V is TRBV5-1, with 7 bases lining up with TRBD1. V was clipped by 4 bases and J by 2 bases; unmatched bases: 7. Germline V CDR1 and CDR2: SGHRS, YFSETQ. The CDR3 has 15 residues. CDR3 residues: CASSVWGQITDTQYF. For the CDR3, the DNA is TGCGCCAGCAGCGTATGGGGACAGATCACAGATACGCAGTATTTT.

In the case of this clonotype: A much larger clone lies a single base off, so this may be a read error. V usage is TRBV5-1 and J usage is TRBJ2-2; D not resolved. The V end was cut by 0 bases, the J end by 6 bases, with 9 bases between. This CDR3 spans 14 amino acids. Germline loops: CDR1 SGHRS, CDR2 YFSETQ. The CDR3 region is CASSLEVGAGELFF. The CDR3 coding sequence is TGCGCCAGCAGCTTGGAGGTTGGGGCCGGGGAGCTGTTTTTT. The complete variable domain, with remaining parts taken from reference TRBV5-1 and TRBJ2-2, reads KAGVTQTPRYLIKTRGQQVTLSCSPISGHRSVSWYQQTPGQGLQFLFEYFSETQRNKGNFPGRFSGRQFSNSRSEMNVSTLELGDSALYLCASSLEVGAGELFFGEGSRLTVL.

This clonotype was counted at least ten times. This chain connects TRBV20-1 to TRBJ2-1; D ambiguous. The CDR3 contains 16 residues. Trimming shortened V by 0 bases and J by 0 bases, and 12 bases separated the two germline ends. CDR1 is DFQATT, CDR2 SNEGSKA, per germline (reference sequence). The DNA of the CDR3 is TGCAGTGCTAGAGATCGCGTGACTGGCTCCTACAATGAGCAGTTCTTC. Translating gives CSARDRVTGSYNEQFF.

This clonotype was seen ten or more times. V usage is TRBV7-9 and J usage is TRBJ2-4, with TRBD2 identical over 7 bases. Germline trimming cut 3 bases from V and 4 bases from J; bases unmatched to any gene: 9. CDR1 and CDR2 (germline): SEHNR, FQNEAQ (reference sequence). The length of the CDR3 is 16 residues. This CDR3 is CASSFTRAGDKNIQYF. The CDR3 bases are TGTGCCAGCAGCTTTACCCGGGCGGGGGATAAAAACATTCAGTACTTC.

The table lists this clonotype with many counts. V and J are TRBV2 and TRBJ1-6; 10 bases agree with TRBD1. J lost 10 bases, V lost 7 bases, and 13 bases had no gene match. Per the germline V gene, CDR1 is SNHLY and CDR2 is FYNNEI. The CDR3 length is 16 residues. CDR3 loop: CASKEPPGQGSSPLHF. The CDR3 DNA is TGTGCCAGCAAGGAACCCCCGGGACAGGGGAGCTCACCCCTCCACTTT.

This clonotype showed up many times. J is TRBJ1-1 and V is TRBV12-3 or TRBV12-4; TRBD1 might be the D (5 bases). Deletions cut 6 bases from V and 0 bases from J, with 11 bases between. This CDR3 region has 14 residues. The CDR3: CASRYGTLNTEAFF. As DNA, the CDR3 is TGTGCCAGCAGGTACGGGACGTTGAACACTGAAGCTTTCTTT.